This T cell receptor beta chain was documented in a study of beta chain features in type 1 diabetes. In the study overall: Some 99 million sorted cells were examined across all samples.

Overall study findings and caveats: The study found fewer insertions and more deletions at VDJ junctions in type 1 diabetes patients. Shortening of TCRB CDR3s, moderate but significant, appeared in all four CD4+ subsets of Type 1 diabetes patients. Shorter templates may be favored by PCR, equally so in patients and controls.

This clone has a handful of counts. The antigen remains undetermined. The junction had 4 bases not matched to a gene; V was cut back by 3 bases and J by 4 bases. This CDR3 comprises 14 residues. CDR1 is LGHNA and CDR2 is YNFKEQ in the germline V gene. Sequencing targeted expressed TCRB transcripts, as all isolated RNA had been reverse transcribed. Sequencing of stem cell-like memory T cell samples yielded approximately 1.01 million reads on average. Clones were read by immunoSEQ multiplex PCR, and TCRdb kept only the in-frame ones, dropping some. The sample yields around 53,000 clones, 55% to 75% seen once.

This TCR was recovered from a woman aged 30 to 39 with type 1 diabetes. The sequencing input was stem cell memory CD4+ T cells from blood. The chain links TRBV4-2 to TRBJ2-5, with 8 bases lining up with TRBD2. Here the CDR3 reads CASSQGAGGETQYF. CDR3 coding DNA: TGTGCCAGCAGCCAGGGGGCGGGAGGAGAGACCCAGTACTTC.